This TCR beta chain was identified during a study of T cell responses to AZD1222 COVID-19 vaccine. Study results and limitations: The donor cohort was predominantly white British with a female majority, and clonal diversity may have been underestimated. Researchers report vaccine-associated CD4 TCRs spanning spike, with dominance at 160-218 and 743-854.

Libraries were prepared by immunoSEQ multiplex PCR; TCRdb keeps only in-frame clonotypes and omits some of them. The sample consists of 40,000 to 55,000 clones, about 90% of them appearing once. V trimming: 2 bases; J trimming: 0 bases; junction bases outside the gene matches: 6. Germline V gene data show CDR1 as LGHDT and CDR2 as YNNKEL (reference sequence). The CDR3 is 16 amino acids. Comments on this clone: Its antigen is currently unknown.

Second-dose intervals near 4 or 12 weeks were combined. Sequencing used peripheral blood, obtained 28 days after the second AZD1222 dose. The TCR sequence derives from an adult who received the AZD1222 COVID-19 vaccine. The rearrangement joins TRBV3-1 (or the pseudogene TRBV3-2) to TRBJ2-7, with 8 bases lining up with TRBD2. The CDR3 is CASSQFGGGTSYEQYF. In DNA form, the CDR3 reads TGTGCCAGCAGCCAATTCGGGGGGGGTACCTCCTACGAGCAGTACTTC.